Only one count was recorded for the clone carrying this T cell receptor (beta chain). Its specificity is unknown. Stated treatment: roughly 18 received Ad26.COV2.S at low or high dose, single or two shots; roughly five received placebo; per-sample allocation not given. Sampling was performed 63 days after the first vaccine or placebo injection. Vaccination employed an Ad26 vector expressing the Wuhan-strain SARS-CoV-2 spike. This sample was included in a study of Ad26.COV2.S vaccination and SARS-CoV-2 variants. Study in general: Ad26.COV2.S was injected intramuscularly once or twice, 56 days apart.

V trimming: 5 bases; J trimming: 0 bases; junction bases outside the gene matches: 1. The CDR3 consists of 15 residues. Looked up from germline, CDR1 is SGHTA and CDR2 is FQGTGA. Points from the study as a whole: Ad26.COV2.S recipients had broader spike-specific TCRs (P = 0.0014). Vaccinees and placebo recipients showed similar non-spike TCR breadth.

Profiled with immunoSEQ multiplex PCR; TCRdb holds only in-frame clones, not every one. The sample includes more than 350,000 clones, about 93% seen only once; the top ten take over 9%. This specimen was peripheral blood, taken in a trial of Ad26.COV2.S vaccine versus placebo. V gene TRBV7-3 combines with J gene TRBJ2-1; 10 nucleotides align to TRBD2. This receptor was identified in a person aged 18-65 years who received the Ad26.COV2.S COVID-19 vaccine or a placebo. This chain's CDR3 is CASSPSGSSYNEQFF. CDR3 coding DNA: TGTGCCAGCAGCCCTAGCGGGAGCTCCTACAATGAGCAGTTCTTC.